This entry lists 30 T cell receptor beta chains sequenced from one sample in a study of cytomegalovirus exposure and HLA in healthy donors. The PCR had 60 Vbeta and 13 Jbeta primers. The method was immunoSEQ multiplex PCR; TCRdb's version includes in-frame clones alone and lacks a portion of them. The sample shows 98,000 or so clones, around 80% of them seen only once. The sequencing input was PBMCs. These receptors were taken from a woman aged 18-29 years in good health and CMV-seropositive.

The CDR3 coding sequence is TGCGCCAGCAGCTTGGCCGGAGCGACTAGCGCGAGTGGTAGTGAGCAGTTCTTC. Its protein is CASSLAGATSASGSEQFF. V and J are TRBV5-1 and TRBJ2-1; 8 nucleotides line up with TRBD2. This CDR3 region has 18 residues. Germline V CDR1 and CDR2: SGHRS, YFSETQ. The V gene end was trimmed by 0 bases and the J gene end by 9 bases; junction bases not matched to a gene: 17.

CDR3 in amino acids: CASSLTYEQYF. CDR3 sequence (DNA): TGTGCCAGCAGTCTAACCTACGAGCAGTACTTC. This chain connects TRBV6-1 to TRBJ2-7; D is uncertain. V dropped 5 bases and J dropped 2 bases, with 4 bases sitting between them. Germline V lookup: CDR1 MNHNS, CDR2 SASEGT. The CDR3 is 11 residues long.

The chain uses TRBV13 and TRBJ2-1; no definite D call. The germline CDR1 and CDR2 sequences are PRHDT and FYEKMQ (reference sequence). This CDR3 is built from 15 residues. V was clipped by 0 bases and J by 0 bases, with 6 bases between them. This CDR3 is CASSLGPGSYNEQFF. The CDR3 nucleotides are TGTGCCAGCAGCTTAGGTCCCGGCTCCTACAATGAGCAGTTCTTC.

The chain uses TRBV2 and TRBJ2-5; TRBD2 aligns across 14 bases. V dropped 6 bases and J dropped 6; count of bases not matched to a gene: 6. The CDR3 runs 15 residues. Per germline, CDR1 SNHLY and CDR2 FYNNEI. CDR3 coding DNA: TGTGCCAGCAGAACGAGACTAGCGGGGGGGAAGACCCAGTACTTC. Translating gives CASRTRLAGGKTQYF. The full variable domain, rest sourced from reference TRBV2 and TRBJ2-5, is EPEVTQTPSHQVTQMGQEVILRCVPISNHLYFYWYRQILGQKVEFLVSFYNNEISEKSEIFDDQFSVERPDGSNFTLKIRSTKLEDSAMYFCASRTRLAGGKTQYFGPGTRLLVL.

The chain employs TRBV18 and TRBJ1-2; tentative D call: TRBD1 (6 bases). The germline V gene encodes CDR1 KGHSH and CDR2 LQKENI. Trimming cost V 6 bases and J 2 bases, with 10 bases left between them. The CDR3 is made up of 13 amino acids. As DNA, the CDR3 is TGTGCCAGCTCGGCTGGACAGAACTATGGCTACACCTTC. Amino acids: CASSAGQNYGYTF.

The CDR3 sequence is CASSLSSSGQETQYF. CDR3 DNA sequence: TGTGCCAGCAGTTTAAGTTCGTCAGGCCAAGAGACCCAGTACTTC. The rearrangement joins TRBV28 to TRBJ2-5; D call uncertain. V was shortened by 2 bases and J by 1 base, with 11 bases between the two germline ends. Germline V lookup: CDR1 MDHEN, CDR2 SYDVKM. The length of the CDR3 is 15 residues.

This clone appeared a single time. The chain carries TRBV14 and TRBJ2-1, with no clear D. This CDR3 spans 16 amino acids. Germline CDR1 and CDR2: SGHDN and FVKESK. The V end was cut by 4 bases, the J end by 7 bases, with 20 bases between. The CDR3 region is CASSPTNVLTRNEQFF. The CDR3 nucleotides read TGTGCCAGCAGCCCAACCAACGTCCTTACGAGGAATGAGCAGTTCTTC. The full variable domain, completed using reference TRBV14 and TRBJ2-1, is EAGVTQFPSHSVIEKGQTVTLRCDPISGHDNLYWYRRVMGKEIKFLLHFVKESKQDESGMPNNRFLAERTGGTYSTLKVQPAELEDSGVYFCASSPTNVLTRNEQFFGPGTRLTVL.

The chain carries TRBV6-1 and TRBJ2-7, with D maybe TRBD1 (6 bases). V lost 2 bases and J 4 bases, leaving 12 bases between the germline ends. The germline gives CDR1 MNHNS, CDR2 SASEGT. The CDR3 is 14 residues long. This CDR3 is CASSELGRGYEQYF. CDR3 coding DNA: TGTGCCAGCAGTGAACTAGGCAGGGGTTACGAGCAGTACTTC.

The chain joins TRBV11-1 to TRBJ2-7; 15 nucleotides align to TRBD2. The CDR3 consists of 16 residues. Germline V lookup: CDR1 SGHAT, CDR2 FQDESV (reference sequence). V trimming: 4 bases; J trimming: 4 bases; junction bases outside the gene matches: 5. CDR3 sequence: CASSSGLAGGPYEQYF. CDR3 sequence (DNA): TGTGCCAGCAGCTCAGGACTAGCGGGAGGGCCGTACGAGCAGTACTTC.

The genes are TRBV5-4 and TRBJ2-3, with D perhaps matching TRBD2 (6 bases). Trimming removed 2 bases at V and 0 bases at J, with 13 bases between. The CDR3 spans 16 residues. In germline, CDR1 is SGHNT, CDR2 YYREEE (reference sequence). The CDR3 protein is CASSFIAEPSTDTQYF. In nucleotides, the CDR3 is TGTGCCAGCAGCTTCATAGCGGAACCTAGCACAGATACGCAGTATTTT.

J is TRBJ1-1 and V is TRBV2; 9 nucleotides match TRBD1. Trimming at V came to 8 bases and at J to 5 bases, leaving 6 bases not matched to a gene. The CDR3 is 13 residues long. Germline CDR1 SNHLY, CDR2 FYNNEI. CDR3 nucleotide sequence: TGTGCCAGCGGGGACAGGGTTGGTACTGAAGCTTTCTTT. This gives the protein CASGDRVGTEAFF.

The rearrangement joins TRBV4-1 to TRBJ1-1, with D maybe TRBD1 (6 bases). The CDR3 runs 17 residues. From germline, CDR1 is MGHRA and CDR2 YSYEKL. V was trimmed by 4 bases and J by 3 bases, leaving 21 bases between them. CDR3 loop: CASSPSGQLPWDTEAFF. CDR3 coding DNA: TGCGCCAGCAGCCCCTCCGGACAGTTACCCTGGGACACTGAAGCTTTCTTT.

The V and J genes are TRBV5-6 and TRBJ1-5, with D unclear. The CDR3 runs to 17 residues. From germline, CDR1 is SGHDT and CDR2 YYEEEE. Trimming removed 2 bases at V and 0 bases at J, with 15 bases between. DNA of the CDR3: TGTGCCAGCAGCTTATGGGGAACGGGGTATAGCAATCAGCCCCAGCATTTT. It yields the protein CASSLWGTGYSNQPQHF.

This chain connects TRBV27 to TRBJ1-1; 9 bases agree with TRBD1. Unmatched junction bases numbered 10, after V lost 11 bases and J lost 3 bases. Germline assignment: CDR1 MNHEY and CDR2 SMNVEV (reference sequence). The CDR3 loop spans 14 amino acids. CDR3 in DNA: TGTGCCGTCCAAGGGACAGGGCGCTACACTGAAGCTTTCTTT. It is translated as CAVQGTGRYTEAFF.

The CDR3 here is CATLIYHRGPTEAFF. In DNA form, the CDR3 reads TGTGCCACCCTCATCTATCACAGGGGGCCCACTGAAGCTTTCTTT. The J gene is TRBJ1-1, the V gene TRBV6-1; the match to TRBD1 covers 9 bases. The J segment lost 4 bases and the V segment lost 10 bases, leaving 13 bases of the junction unmatched. The CDR3 is 15 residues long. The germline V gene has CDR1 MNHNS and CDR2 SASEGT.

CDR3 in amino acids: CAIKGGANQPQHF. The CDR3 DNA sequence: TGTGCCATCAAGGGAGGGGCCAATCAGCCCCAGCATTTT. The J gene is TRBJ1-5, the V gene TRBV28; D is perhaps TRBD1 (5 bases). Trimming took off 10 bases at V and 3 bases at J, with 13 bases between the two ends. This CDR3 has 13 amino acids. CDR1 is MDHEN, CDR2 SYDVKM, per germline.

V and J are TRBV7-8 and TRBJ2-7; D uncertain. The V and J ends lost 1 base and 3 bases respectively, with 10 bases between them. This CDR3 comprises 14 residues. CDR1 SGHVS and CDR2 FQNEAQ come from the germline V gene. The CDR3 protein is CASSLDTVVYEQYF. The CDR3 bases are TGTGCCAGCAGCTTAGACACAGTTGTCTACGAGCAGTACTTC.

J is TRBJ2-5 and V is TRBV9, with a weak D call TRBD2 (6 bases). From germline, CDR1 is SGDLS and CDR2 YYNGEE. The CDR3 loop spans 14 amino acids. With 0 bases removed from V and 6 bases from J, the gap between germline ends came to 12 bases. The CDR3 region has the DNA TGTGCCAGCAGCGTAGTGGAGGGTGCTAAGACCCAGTACTTC. Translated, it gives CASSVVEGAKTQYF.

This clone was detected only once. J is TRBJ2-7 and V is TRBV10-3, with D perhaps TRBD1 (5 bases). This CDR3 comprises 16 residues. Germline values: CDR1 ENHRY, CDR2 SYGVKD. V lost 3 bases, J lost 3 bases, and 18 bases lay in between. The CDR3 bases are TGTGCCATCAGTGATTTAGAAAGGGGAATTGGCTACGAGCAGTACTTC. It codes for CAISDLERGIGYEQYF.

The chain uses TRBV7-9 and TRBJ2-3, with D possibly TRBD1 on 6 matching bases. Germline values: CDR1 SEHNR, CDR2 FQNEAQ (reference sequence). The length of the CDR3 is 14 residues. Trimming removed 4 bases at V and 2 bases at J, with 10 bases between. For the CDR3, the DNA is TGTGCCAGCAGCTCGACAGGAAACACAGATACGCAGTATTTT. Amino acid sequence: CASSSTGNTDTQYF. Drawing the rest from reference TRBV7-9 and TRBJ2-3, the complete variable domain is DTGVSQNPRHKITKRGQNVTFRCDPISEHNRLYWYRQTLGQGPEFLTYFQNEAQLEKSRLLSDRFSAERPKGSFSTLEIQRTEQGDSAMYLCASSSTGNTDTQYFGPGTRLTVL.

This clone was detected a few times. This rearrangement joins TRBV5-1 to TRBJ2-1, with 7 positions matching TRBD2. Germline V gene lookup returns CDR1 SGHRS and CDR2 YFSETQ. This CDR3 is 15 amino acids long. Germline trimming cut 2 bases from V and 2 bases from J; bases unmatched to any gene: 4. DNA of the CDR3: TGCGCCAGCAGCTTATTTCGGGAGGCCTACAATGAGCAGTTCTTC. Its protein product is CASSLFREAYNEQFF.

This rearrangement joins TRBV28 to TRBJ1-5, with D possibly TRBD1 on 6 matching bases. Germline assignment: CDR1 MDHEN and CDR2 SYDVKM. The V end was cut by 10 bases, the J end by 4 bases, with 20 bases between. The CDR3 totals 15 residues. CDR3 coding DNA: TGTGCCAACAGCCAGGTACAGGGCGGGAATCAGCCCCAGCATTTT. The encoded protein is CANSQVQGGNQPQHF.

J is TRBJ2-7 and V is TRBV27, with D maybe TRBD2 (5 bases). The ends were cut back, 4 bases at V and 4 bases at J, with 11 bases in the middle. The CDR3 covers 13 residues. Germline CDR1 MNHEY, CDR2 SMNVEV (reference sequence). The CDR3 nucleotides are TGTGCCAGCAGTTACCTCGGAGGTTACGAGCAGTACTTC. Its protein is CASSYLGGYEQYF.

This chain joins TRBV5-1 and TRBJ2-3; D uncertain. V was shortened by 3 bases and J by 0 bases, with 8 bases between the two germline ends. The CDR3 spans 14 residues. Germline loops: CDR1 SGHRS, CDR2 YFSETQ. The CDR3 region is CASSSPGSTDTQYF. The CDR3 DNA follows: TGCGCCAGCAGCTCACCAGGTAGCACAGATACGCAGTATTTT.

V gene TRBV28 combines with J gene TRBJ2-5; 8 bases align to TRBD1. CDR3 length: 16 residues. In germline, CDR1 is MDHEN, CDR2 SYDVKM. V gave up 6 bases and J gave up 4 bases; unmatched junction bases: 13. CDR3 nucleotides: TGTGCCAGCAGACCAGCGGACAGGGTTGTTCGAGAGACCCAGTACTTC. Protein sequence: CASRPADRVVRETQYF.

This clone is a singleton in its sample. The chain recombines TRBV21-1 with TRBJ2-5; the table assigns TRBD2, which was not confirmed against the DNA. TRBV21-1 constitutes a pseudogene. The CDR3 has 16 amino acids. The CDR3 sequence: CASSKPPSGRGETQYF. In DNA form, the CDR3 reads TGTGCCAGCAGCAAGCCCCCTAGCGGGAGAGGGGAGACCCAGTACTTC.

This clone was recorded only once. The chain links TRBV28 to TRBJ1-5; 8 nucleotides match TRBD1. V shed 6 bases and J 7 bases; nucleotides not matched to a gene: 14. Per germline, CDR1 MDHEN and CDR2 SYDVKM. The CDR3 totals 16 residues. CDR3 amino acids: CASSSTGGQNRQPQHF. The CDR3 DNA follows: TGTGCCAGCAGCAGCACAGGGGGTCAGAATCGGCAGCCCCAGCATTTT.

V usage is TRBV6-1 and J usage is TRBJ1-5; D not resolved. The CDR3 is 14 amino acids. The germline CDR1 and CDR2 sequences are MNHNS and SASEGT. With 8 bases removed from V and 1 base from J, the gap between germline ends came to 12 bases. The CDR3 spells CASRGGLSNQPQHF. CDR3 sequence (DNA): TGTGCCAGCCGCGGAGGTTTAAGCAATCAGCCCCAGCATTTT.

This clone was seen more than once but under ten times. The chain has TRBV5-6 and TRBJ2-1; 9 nucleotides line up with TRBD2. The ends lost 3 bases at V and 8 bases at J; junction bases unmatched: 9. CDR1 and CDR2 (germline): SGHDT, YYEEEE. The CDR3 extends over 15 amino acids. As DNA, the CDR3 is TGTGCCAGCAGCTGGTGGATGGCGGGAGGGGATGAGCAGTTCTTC. The encoded protein is CASSWWMAGGDEQFF. Full variable domain (rest looked up from reference TRBV5-6 and TRBJ2-1): DAGVTQSPTHLIKTRGQQVTLRCSPKSGHDTVSWYQQALGQGPQFIFQYYEEEERQRGNFPDRFSGHQFPNYSSELNVNALLLGDSALYLCASSWWMAGGDEQFFGPGTRLTVL.

The CDR3 sequence is CASRHGTGLRVYF. The CDR3 bases are TGTGCCAGTAGACATGGAACGGGACTCCGTGTGTACTTC. V and J are TRBV19 and TRBJ2-7, with D maybe TRBD2 (6 bases). CDR3 length equals 13 residues. Germline V CDR1 and CDR2: LNHDA, SQIVND (reference sequence). Trimming stripped 6 bases from V and 12 bases from J, with 21 bases between.